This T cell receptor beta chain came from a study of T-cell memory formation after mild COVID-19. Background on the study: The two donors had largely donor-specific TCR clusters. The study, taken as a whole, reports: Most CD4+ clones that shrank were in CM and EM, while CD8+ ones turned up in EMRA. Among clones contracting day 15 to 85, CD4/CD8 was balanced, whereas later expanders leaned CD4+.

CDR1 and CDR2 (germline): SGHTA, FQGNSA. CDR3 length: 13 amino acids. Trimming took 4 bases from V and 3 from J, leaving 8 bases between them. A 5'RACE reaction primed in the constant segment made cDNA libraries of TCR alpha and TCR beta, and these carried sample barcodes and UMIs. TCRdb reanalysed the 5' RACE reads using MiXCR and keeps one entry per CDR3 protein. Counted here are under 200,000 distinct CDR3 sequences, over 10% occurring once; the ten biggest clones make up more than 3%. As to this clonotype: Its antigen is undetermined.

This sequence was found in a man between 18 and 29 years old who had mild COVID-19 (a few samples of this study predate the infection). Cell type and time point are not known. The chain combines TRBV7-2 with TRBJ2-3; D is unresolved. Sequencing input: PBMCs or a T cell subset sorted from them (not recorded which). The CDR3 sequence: CASSSGWTDTQYF. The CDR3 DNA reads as TGTGCCAGCAGCTCGGGTTGGACAGATACGCAGTATTTT.